The next 25 T cell receptor beta chains were all read from a single sample in a study of CD8 T cells in ankylosing spondylitis. TCRdb fed the 5' RACE reads into MiXCR, producing one record per CDR3 protein. The repertoire holds some 840,000 distinct CDR3 sequences, with around 11% as singletons. Study-level findings and limits: Eight highly homologous variants formed a TCR beta motif that appeared characteristic of ankylosing spondylitis blood.

No antigen has been assigned to these receptors. The sample comprised blood, either unsorted or a sorted T cell fraction (not recorded which). The source is a male donor with ankylosing spondylitis.

The sample holds a few counts of this clonotype. The chain is built from TRBV7-2 and TRBJ2-3, with unresolved D. This CDR3 region has 17 residues. The germline gives CDR1 SGHTA, CDR2 FQGNSA. V lost 0 bases to trimming and J lost 0 bases, with 13 bases between them. Here the CDR3 reads CASSLALGGTSTDTQYF. The DNA for the CDR3 is TGTGCCAGCAGCTTAGCTCTTGGCGGAACTAGCACAGATACGCAGTATTTT.

This chain connects TRBV4-1 to TRBJ2-7; 7 bases are a match to TRBD1. Germline CDR1 MGHRA, CDR2 YSYEKL. The CDR3 sequence is 15 residues long. V shed 3 bases, J shed 3 bases, and the junction held 8 bases outside the gene matches. CDR3 DNA sequence: TGCGCCAGCAGCCACACTACCGGGACAGTCTACGAGCAGTACTTC. Amino acid sequence: CASSHTTGTVYEQYF.

This clonotype was seen ten or more times. This chain links TRBV9 with TRBJ2-5, with TRBD1 identical over 10 bases. Germline V lookup: CDR1 SGDLS, CDR2 YYNGEE. Trimming at V came to 3 bases and at J to 1 base, leaving 3 bases not matched to a gene. CDR3 length: 15 amino acids. For the CDR3, the DNA is TGTGCCAGCAGCGCCGACAGGGGGCCCCAAGAGACCCAGTACTTC. Its translation is CASSADRGPQETQYF.

This sequence joins TRBV20-1 and TRBJ2-7; tentative D call: TRBD1 (6 bases). Trimming took off 7 bases at V and 1 base at J, with 14 bases between the two ends. Germline V lookup: CDR1 DFQATT, CDR2 SNEGSKA (reference sequence). The CDR3 is made up of 13 amino acids. CDR3 protein: CSVAPGVSYEQYF. CDR3 DNA: TGCAGTGTCGCCCCAGGGGTATCCTACGAGCAGTACTTC.

This clonotype was found a few times. The gene calls are TRBV7-3 and TRBJ1-1; D remains ambiguous. CDR1 is SGHTA, CDR2 FQGTGA, per germline. Trimming stripped 2 bases from V and 4 bases from J, with 14 bases between. This CDR3 spans 15 amino acids. The CDR3 reads CASSLQSGRITEAFF. The DNA of the CDR3 is TGTGCCAGCAGCTTACAATCAGGCCGGATCACTGAAGCTTTCTTT.

The V and J genes are TRBV9 and TRBJ1-1; D is ambiguous. The CDR3 totals 13 residues. The ends were cut back, 0 bases at V and 11 bases at J, with 14 bases in the middle. The germline CDR1 and CDR2 sequences are SGDLS and YYNGEE. The CDR3 nucleotides read TGTGCCAGCAGCGTAGGAGTAGGAGGCCGGGCTTTCTTT. Its translation: CASSVGVGGRAFF.

At least ten counts were recorded for this clonotype. The genes are TRBV29-1 and TRBJ2-7; TRBD2 is a possible D gene (5 bases). Trimming removed 3 bases at V and 5 bases at J, with 17 bases between. The CDR3 extends over 14 amino acids. CDR1 SQVTM and CDR2 ANQGSEA come from the germline V gene. DNA for the CDR3: TGCAGCGTTGAGTTGATGGCTGGGGAGAACGAGCAGTACTTC. This codes for CSVELMAGENEQYF.

The V and J genes are TRBV20-1 and TRBJ1-4, with D hard to call. Germline values: CDR1 DFQATT, CDR2 SNEGSKA (reference sequence). The germline V and J ends were trimmed by 6 bases and 8 bases, with 13 bases remaining between them. The CDR3 extends over 12 amino acids. CDR3 amino acids: CSASENGEKLFF. For the CDR3, the DNA is TGCAGTGCGTCCGAGAACGGGGAAAAACTGTTTTTT.

The table lists this clonotype with a few counts. J is TRBJ1-2 and V is TRBV10-3, with 7 bases aligning to TRBD1. The V and J ends lost 5 bases and 7 bases, in that order; junction bases with no gene match: 10. There are 14 residues in the CDR3. Germline-derived CDR1 and CDR2 are ENHRY and SYGVKD. CDR3: CAISPTGTSTGYTF. For the CDR3, the DNA is TGTGCCATCAGTCCGACAGGGACTTCTACTGGCTACACCTTC.

This clonotype was seen only a few times. The chain carries TRBV5-5 and TRBJ2-7; tentative D call: TRBD1 (6 bases). This CDR3 region has 18 residues. CDR1 is SGHKS and CDR2 is YYEKEE in the germline V gene (reference sequence). V shed 1 base and J shed 3 bases, with 23 bases lying between them. The CDR3 protein is CASSLSFGGRWGHYEQYF. The DNA for the CDR3 is TGTGCCAGCAGCTTGAGTTTCGGCGGCCGATGGGGACACTACGAGCAGTACTTC. Complete variable domain (other parts from reference TRBV5-5 and TRBJ2-7): DAGVTQSPTHLIKTRGQQVTLRCSPISGHKSVSWYQQVLGQGPQFIFQYYEKEERGRGNFPDRFSARQFPNYSSELNVNALLLGDSALYLCASSLSFGGRWGHYEQYFGPGTRLTVT.

The sample holds a few counts of this clonotype. The chain is built from TRBV5-5 and TRBJ1-2; D perhaps matches TRBD1 (6 bases). Germline values: CDR1 SGHKS, CDR2 YYEKEE (reference sequence). V dropped 0 bases and J dropped 3 bases, with 12 bases sitting between them. This CDR3 region has 15 residues. The CDR3 DNA reads TGTGCCAGCAGCTTGGCCGGGGGGCGCGACTATGGCTACACCTTC. Its protein is CASSLAGGRDYGYTF.

This clonotype has a handful of counts. This rearrangement joins TRBV20-1 to TRBJ1-2; D might be TRBD1 (6 bases). Trimming took off 6 bases at V and 0 bases at J, with 14 bases between the two ends. The CDR3 length is 14 residues. Germline V gives CDR1 DFQATT, CDR2 SNEGSKA (reference sequence). CDR3 residues: CSARSGAANYGYTF. The CDR3 bases are TGCAGTGCGAGGTCGGGGGCCGCTAACTATGGCTACACCTTC.

V and J are TRBV15 and TRBJ1-2, with 9 bases identical to TRBD1. This CDR3 has 15 amino acids. Per the germline V gene, CDR1 is LNHNV and CDR2 is YYDKDF (reference sequence). V dropped 5 bases and J dropped 5; count of bases not matched to a gene: 9. CDR3 protein: CATSGGTGRLYGYTF. Here the CDR3 DNA reads TGTGCCACCAGCGGCGGGACAGGGAGGCTATATGGCTACACCTTC.

This clonotype occurred a few times. V usage is TRBV29-1 and J usage is TRBJ2-7; TRBD2 matches 12 bases. Losses at the gene ends were 6 bases for V and 2 bases for J; bases not matched to a gene: 14. The CDR3 runs 17 residues. CDR1 is SQVTM, CDR2 ANQGSEA, per germline. As DNA, the CDR3 is TGCAGCGTGTTGGGGCTAGCGGGGGGGCCGATAACCTACGAGCAGTACTTC. Amino acid sequence: CSVLGLAGGPITYEQYF.

The chain links TRBV6-1 to TRBJ1-3; D not resolved. Trimming removed 6 bases from V and 0 bases from J, with 9 bases in between. Germline V gives CDR1 MNHNS, CDR2 SASEGT. The CDR3 is 14 residues long. CDR3 coding DNA: TGTGCCAGCAGGGTGGGCCTCTCTGGAAACACCATATATTTT. The encoded protein is CASRVGLSGNTIYF.

This chain uses TRBV28 with TRBJ1-2; 8 bases are a match to TRBD1. Germline CDR1 is MDHEN and CDR2 is SYDVKM. V shed 4 bases and J 5 bases; nucleotides not matched to a gene: 3. The CDR3 runs 13 residues. The CDR3 loop is CASSWRTGYGYTF. In DNA form, the CDR3 reads TGTGCCAGCAGTTGGCGGACAGGGTATGGCTACACCTTC.

This clonotype showed up just a few times. This chain uses TRBV29-1 with TRBJ1-3; D remains ambiguous. This CDR3 spans 15 amino acids. Germline V gene lookup returns CDR1 SQVTM and CDR2 ANQGSEA. V was shortened by 5 bases and J by 0 bases, with 14 bases between the two germline ends. CDR3 DNA sequence: TGCAGCGTTCGGTCAGGAGGTCTCTCTGGAAACACCATATATTTT. Its protein product is CSVRSGGLSGNTIYF.

The sample holds many counts of this clonotype. This rearrangement joins TRBV6-5 to TRBJ1-2; D possibly corresponds to TRBD1 (5 bases). The germline V and J ends were trimmed by 4 bases and 8 bases, with 8 bases remaining between them. The CDR3 length is 11 residues. In germline, CDR1 is MNHEY, CDR2 SVGAGI. In DNA form, the CDR3 reads TGTGCCAGCAGTTCCCAGGGAGGCTACACCTTC. Its protein product is CASSSQGGYTF.

The chain joins TRBV10-3 to TRBJ2-5; D gene uncertain. Deletions cut 3 bases from V and 7 bases from J, with 15 bases between. Germline loops: CDR1 ENHRY, CDR2 SYGVKD. The CDR3 runs 14 residues. The CDR3 protein is CAISDGSSGVTQYF. In DNA, the CDR3 is TGTGCCATCAGTGATGGGTCATCAGGAGTGACCCAGTACTTC.

V gene TRBV20-1 combines with J gene TRBJ2-3, with TRBD2 identical over 8 bases. The CDR3 loop spans 13 amino acids. Germline V gene lookup returns CDR1 DFQATT and CDR2 SNEGSKA (reference sequence). Losses at the gene ends were 7 bases for V and 8 bases for J; bases not matched to a gene: 11. The CDR3 nucleotides read TGCAGTGTCAAGGTCAGCGGGAGAGCTACGCAGTATTTT. Translated, it gives CSVKVSGRATQYF.

This chain connects TRBV5-1 to TRBJ2-7; the D gene could be TRBD1 or TRBD2 (5 bases each). The CDR3 consists of 16 residues. The germline CDR1 and CDR2 sequences are SGHRS and YFSETQ. V gave up 0 bases and J gave up 2 bases, with 15 bases separating them. The CDR3, as DNA: TGCGCCAGCAGCTTGGCCGTCTCAGGGAGTACCTACGAGCAGTACTTC. Translation gives CASSLAVSGSTYEQYF.

This clonotype showed up just a few times. This CDR3 reads CSAEQGSQAQYF. CDR3 DNA: TGCAGTGCCGAACAGGGGAGCCAGGCGCAGTATTTT. The chain recombines TRBV20-1 with TRBJ2-3, with TRBD1 identical over 7 bases. With 6 bases clipped from V and 10 bases from J, the junction kept 10 bases outside the gene matches. Germline CDR1 and CDR2: DFQATT and SNEGSKA (reference sequence). The CDR3 extends over 12 amino acids.

There are a few counts of this clonotype. The V and J genes are TRBV12-3 or TRBV12-4 and TRBJ1-5; TRBD1 matches 9 bases. J was trimmed by 5 bases and V by 5 bases; bases with no gene match: 7. CDR3 length equals 15 residues. The CDR3 coding sequence is TGTGCCAGCAGTCCGACGGACAGGGGCCATCAGCCCCAGCATTTT. Protein product: CASSPTDRGHQPQHF.

This chain connects TRBV25-1 to TRBJ2-1; a weak D match, TRBD1 (7 bases). Trimming took off 3 bases at V and 6 bases at J, with 12 bases between the two ends. Per germline, CDR1 MGHDK and CDR2 SYGVNS. The CDR3 consists of 14 residues. The CDR3 nucleotides are TGTGCCAGCAGTGAGGCAGGGGGAGGCAATGAGCAGTTCTTC. Encoded protein: CASSEAGGGNEQFF.

V is TRBV6-1 and J is TRBJ2-6, with D unclear. Germline lookup yields CDR1 MNHNS and CDR2 SASEGT. Trimming pared 7 bases from V and 0 bases from J, leaving 13 bases between. There are 16 residues in the CDR3. In DNA form, the CDR3 reads TGTGCCAGCACCATGGGCAGGAGCTCTGGGGCCAACGTCCTGACTTTC. Translation gives CASTMGRSSGANVLTF.